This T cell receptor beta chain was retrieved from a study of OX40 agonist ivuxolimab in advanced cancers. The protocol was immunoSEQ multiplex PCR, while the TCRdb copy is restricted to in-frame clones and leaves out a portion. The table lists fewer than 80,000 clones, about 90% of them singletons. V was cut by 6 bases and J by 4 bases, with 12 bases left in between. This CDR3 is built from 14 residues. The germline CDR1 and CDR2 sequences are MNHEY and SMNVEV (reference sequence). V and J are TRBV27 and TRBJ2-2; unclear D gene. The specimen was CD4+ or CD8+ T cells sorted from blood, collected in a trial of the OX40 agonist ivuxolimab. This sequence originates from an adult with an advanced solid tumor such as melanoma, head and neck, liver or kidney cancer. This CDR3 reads CASSVGFITGELFF. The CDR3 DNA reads TGTGCCAGCAGCGTAGGTTTTATCACCGGGGAGCTGTTTTTT.